These T cell receptor beta chains were read from a single sample in a study of cytomegalovirus exposure and HLA in healthy donors. TCRdb keeps only in-frame clones here, not all; method: immunoSEQ multiplex PCR. This sample yields 85,000 to 130,000 clones, of which about three quarters are seen a single time; about 0.8% belongs to the top ten. Sequencing was carried out using PBMCs. These receptors were collected from a boy aged 5-17 years in good health and CMV-seronegative. Each CDR3 is given with its conserved first and last residue. The D gene is left open where the match is weak. Only some rows state a clone size, as once, few, many or a class for expanded clones.

J | D | size | V | DNA | CDR3
TRBJ1-4 | NA | NA | TRBV11-3 | TGTGCCAGCAGCCTCGAGAGGGGGAGTGAAAAACTGTTTTTT | CASSLERGSEKLFF
TRBJ1-2 | TRBD1 | NA | TRBV7-3 | TGTGCCAGCAGCCCTACAGGGGTTGGGAACTATGGCTACACCTTC | CASSPTGVGNYGYTF
TRBJ1-1 | TRBD1 | NA | TRBV2 | TGTGCCAGTCGGGGACAGCCGAACACTGAAGCTTTCTTT | CASRGQPNTEAFF
TRBJ1-4 | NA | once | TRBV7-9 | TGTGCCAGCAGCTTGAGGGTTAATGAAAAACTGTTTTTT | CASSLRVNEKLFF
TRBJ2-7 | TRBD2 | NA | TRBV6-5 | TGTGCCAGCAGGGGGGAGGGCGGCACCTACGAGCAGTACTTC | CASRGEGGTYEQYF
TRBJ1-1 | NA | NA | TRBV25-1 | TGTGCCAGCAGTAACCATGGGGGCGGTGAAGCTTTCTTT | CASSNHGGGEAFF
TRBJ2-3 | TRBD2 | NA | TRBV18 | TGTGCCAGCTCACCACTAGCGGGGGCCACAGATGCGCAGTATTTT | CASSPLAGATDAQYF
TRBJ1-5 | NA | NA | TRBV7-8 | TGTGCCAGCAGCCTGCAGTATAGCAATCAGCCCCAGCATTTT | CASSLQYSNQPQHF
TRBJ1-4 | NA | once | TRBV5-6 | TGTGCCAGCAGCCGCGTCTGGGGGAGGGAAAAACTGTTTTTT | CASSRVWGREKLFF
TRBJ2-1 | TRBD1 | NA | TRBV6-5 | TGTGCCAGCAGTTACCGGACAGGGGGCTCCTACAATGAGCAGTTCTTC | CASSYRTGGSYNEQFF
TRBJ2-7 | NA | NA | TRBV11-2 | TGTGCCAGCAGCTTATTTGGGAGCTCCTACGAGCAGTACTTC | CASSLFGSSYEQYF
TRBJ2-1 | TRBD2 | NA | TRBV19 | TGTGCCAGTATTCGGGATCCCCGACTAGCTGACAATGAGCAGTTCTTC | CASIRDPRLADNEQFF
TRBJ2-7 | TRBD1 | once | TRBV9 | TGTGCCAGCAGCGCTCGGGACAGGGAGGGCGAGCAGTACTTC | CASSARDREGEQYF
TRBJ2-1 | NA | NA | TRBV5-6 | TGTGCCAGCAGCTTGGAACTCAGGGGTGATGAGCAGTTCTTC | CASSLELRGDEQFF
TRBJ2-7 | TRBD2 | NA | TRBV19 | TGTGCCAGCAGGACTAGCGGGAGTTTAATCTACGAGCAGTACTTC | CASRTSGSLIYEQYF
TRBJ2-7 | NA | NA | TRBV5-1 | TGCGCCAGCATCCTGCAGCGCATCTGGGAGGTTGACTCCTACGAGCAGTACTTC | CASILQRIWEVDSYEQYF
TRBJ1-5 | NA | once | TRBV4-1 | TGCGCCAGCAGCCACCCGGTAGGGGGAGGCAATCAGCCCCAGCATTTT | CASSHPVGGGNQPQHF
TRBJ1-1 | NA | NA | TRBV28 | TGTGCCAGCAGTTTGACCCGCGGGGTGAACACTGAAGCTTTCTTT | CASSLTRGVNTEAFF
TRBJ2-3 | NA | NA | TRBV6-5 | TGTGCCAGCAGCCAGGGAGGTACGCAGTATTTT | CASSQGGTQYF
TRBJ1-5 | TRBD1 | few | TRBV2 | TGTGCCAGCCAGGGGGCCTCAGGTCAGCCCCAGCATTTT | CASQGASGQPQHF
TRBJ2-1 | TRBD2 | NA | TRBV29-1 | TGCAGCGTTCCCCGTCTAGCGGGCGGTTACAATGAGCAGTTCTTC | CSVPRLAGGYNEQFF
TRBJ2-1 | TRBD2 | NA | TRBV7-2 | TGTGCCAGCAGCGCAAGGGCTAGCGGGGGATCCTACAATGAGCAGTTCTTC | CASSARASGGSYNEQFF
TRBJ1-2 | TRBD1 | NA | TRBV28 | TGTGCCAGCAGTTCCTCCGGGACAGGGGGCGGCTATGGCTACACCTTC | CASSSSGTGGGYGYTF
TRBJ1-1 | TRBD1 | NA | TRBV28 | TGTGCCAGCAGTAGCCCGGGACAGGGAAACACTGAAGCTTTCTTT | CASSSPGQGNTEAFF
TRBJ2-7 | TRBD2 | few | TRBV30 | TGTGCCTGGAGTGTCGTCCTAGCGGCTAGCTACGAGCAGTACTTC | CAWSVVLAASYEQYF
TRBJ2-1 | TRBD2 | once | TRBV5-1 | TGCGCCAGCAGCCCCAGGACTAGCGGGAGTTCGGGGTTCTTC | CASSPRTSGSSGFF
TRBJ1-2 | TRBD1 | few | TRBV6-4 | TGTGCCAGCAGTCCCGCTGGGACAGGGGTCCGAGCTAACTATGGCTACACCTTC | CASSPAGTGVRANYGYTF
TRBJ2-3 | NA | NA | TRBV2 | TGTGCCAGCGAAGGACTCCGGTTAAGCACAGATACGCAGTATTTT | CASEGLRLSTDTQYF
TRBJ1-4 | NA | NA | TRBV4-1 | TGCGCCAGCAGCCCCTCAGTTGCAGGGCCCTGGGCTAATGAAAAACTGTTTTTT | CASSPSVAGPWANEKLFF
TRBJ2-1 | TRBD2 | few | TRBV9 | TGTGCCAGCAGCGTAACACCTGAGAGACTAGCGGGGGGCAATGAGCAGTTCTTC | CASSVTPERLAGGNEQFF
TRBJ2-1 | NA | NA | TRBV19 | TGTGCCAGTAGTATAGGCGGAACAAATGAGCAGTTCTTC | CASSIGGTNEQFF
TRBJ1-1 | NA | NA | TRBV27 | TGTGCCAGCAGTTTCGGTCCAGGGTCGAACACTGAAGCTTTCTTT | CASSFGPGSNTEAFF
TRBJ2-6 | NA | few | TRBV10-3 | TGTGCCACCCGGGGCTCTGGGGCCAACGTCCTGACTTTC | CATRGSGANVLTF
TRBJ2-5 | TRBD2 | NA | TRBV25-1 | TGTGCCAGCAGGGCTAGCGGGAGAGGGAAAGAGACCCAGTACTTC | CASRASGRGKETQYF
TRBJ1-5 | NA | NA | TRBV30 | TGTGCCTGGAGTTTGGGGGGGAAGGGTCAGCCCCAGCATTTT | CAWSLGGKGQPQHF
TRBJ2-3 | NA | NA | TRBV7-8 | TGTGCCAGCAGCTTAGTGGGTAGGGGAGATACGCAGTATTTT | CASSLVGRGDTQYF